Each of the 21 T cell receptor beta chains below was sequenced from the same sample in a study of radiation and T cells in renal cell carcinoma. The protocol was immunoSEQ multiplex PCR, while the TCRdb copy is restricted to in-frame clones and leaves out a portion. The repertoire holds roughly 14,000 clones, 45% to 70% seen once, with approximately 10% in the top ten. Stated treatment: treatment-naive control, cytoreductive nephrectomy. Sequencing was performed on tumor tissue, taken from a patient whose treatment was nephrectomy without radiotherapy. These receptors were collected from a man aged 45 to 65 with renal cell carcinoma.

This chain uses TRBV7-8 with TRBJ2-1, with TRBD1 identical over 8 bases. The CDR3 is 14 residues long. The germline CDR1 and CDR2 sequences are SGHVS and FQNEAQ. V shed 4 bases, J shed 9 bases, and the junction held 8 bases outside the gene matches. This CDR3 reads CASSSTGQASEQFF. For the CDR3, the DNA is TGTGCCAGCAGCTCCACGGGACAGGCTAGTGAGCAGTTCTTC.

J is TRBJ1-1 and V is TRBV7-3; no firm D call. V was pared by 5 bases and J by 5 bases, with 12 bases between. Germline CDR1 SGHTA, CDR2 FQGTGA. The CDR3 runs 13 residues. CDR3 residues: CASSPEGWTEAFF. DNA of the CDR3: TGTGCCAGCAGCCCCGAGGGTTGGACTGAAGCTTTCTTT.

The V and J genes are TRBV7-8 and TRBJ1-2; D is possibly TRBD1 (6 bases). The CDR3 has 16 amino acids. Trimming stripped 4 bases from V and 7 bases from J, with 22 bases between. Per the germline V gene, CDR1 is SGHVS and CDR2 is FQNEAQ. The CDR3 nucleotides are TGTGCCAGCAGCTCCACAGGGAACATAGGCGGAGGTGGCTACACCTTC. Translated: CASSSTGNIGGGGYTF.

This chain joins TRBV25-1 and TRBJ2-1; a possible D gene is TRBD1 (6 bases). V lost 1 base, J lost 5 bases, and 18 bases lay in between. The CDR3 totals 17 residues. Per germline, CDR1 MGHDK and CDR2 SYGVNS. The CDR3 coding sequence is TGTGCCAGCAGTGAATCCAATGCCAGGGGTCGAAACAATGAGCAGTTCTTC. Its translation: CASSESNARGRNNEQFF.

The CDR3 DNA reads as TGTGCCAGCAGCTCGACTAGCGGGGGGGCCCGGGAGACCCAGTACTTC. This sequence encodes CASSSTSGGARETQYF. The chain joins TRBV5-4 to TRBJ2-5; 14 positions agree with TRBD2. The ends lost 3 bases at V and 5 bases at J; junction bases unmatched: 6. CDR3 length: 16 amino acids. In germline, CDR1 is SGHNT, CDR2 YYREEE (reference sequence). Drawing the rest from reference TRBV5-4 and TRBJ2-5, the complete variable domain is ETGVTQSPTHLIKTRGQQVTLRCSSQSGHNTVSWYQQALGQGPQFIFQYYREEENGRGNFPPRFSGLQFPNYSSELNVNALELDDSALYLCASSSTSGGARETQYFGPGTRLLVL.

The chain employs TRBV29-1 and TRBJ2-3; 7 positions match TRBD2. Germline CDR1 and CDR2: SQVTM and ANQGSEA. The J segment lost 6 bases and the V segment lost 8 bases, leaving 2 bases of the junction unmatched. This CDR3 region has 10 residues. This CDR3 reads CSFGGDTQYF. For the CDR3, the DNA is TGCAGCTTCGGGGGGGATACGCAGTATTTT.

This clone was detected only a few times. The chain couples TRBV7-2 to TRBJ2-7; 9 bases match TRBD2. Germline CDR1 SGHTA, CDR2 FQGNSA. The CDR3 sequence is 16 residues long. With V trimmed by 1 base and J by 1 base, 5 bases remained unmatched. CDR3 DNA sequence: TGTGCCAGCAGCTTAGGGGTAGCGGGGGAGTCCTACGAGCAGTACTTC. Residues: CASSLGVAGESYEQYF.

This clone has more than one count but fewer than ten. The rearrangement uses TRBV2 and TRBJ1-3; no clear D. The germline CDR1 and CDR2 sequences are SNHLY and FYNNEI. The CDR3 covers 12 residues. V lost 6 bases and J lost 2, with 5 bases in between. This chain's CDR3 is CASRDAGNTIYF. As DNA, the CDR3 is TGTGCCAGCAGAGATGCTGGAAACACCATATATTTT.

The chain employs TRBV28 and TRBJ1-1; D uncertain. The CDR3 is made up of 15 amino acids. V gave up 6 bases and J gave up 0 bases, with 14 bases separating them. Germline CDR1 reads MDHEN; CDR2 reads SYDVKM. This chain's CDR3 is CASSLYSQMNTEAFF. The CDR3 nucleotides read TGTGCCAGCAGCCTTTACAGTCAGATGAACACTGAAGCTTTCTTT.

The rearrangement uses TRBV30 and TRBJ2-1, with D unclear. The CDR3 runs to 14 residues. V dropped 4 bases and J dropped 6 bases, with 16 bases sitting between them. CDR1 GTSNPN and CDR2 SVGIG come from the germline V gene (reference sequence). The CDR3 DNA reads TGTGCCTGGACCCCCCCGTCGAACCCCAATGAGCAGTTCTTC. Its translation: CAWTPPSNPNEQFF.

The CDR3 is CASSERLAGGPPSTDTQYF. The CDR3 DNA is TGTGCCAGCAGTGAAAGGCTAGCGGGGGGGCCCCCCTCCACAGATACGCAGTATTTT. The chain uses TRBV2 and TRBJ2-3; the match to TRBD2 covers 12 bases. The CDR3 is made up of 19 amino acids. V was clipped by 2 bases and J by 2 bases; unmatched bases: 11. The germline V gene has CDR1 SNHLY and CDR2 FYNNEI.

This clone was picked up a small number of times. The chain recombines TRBV18 with TRBJ2-7; D call uncertain. This CDR3 has 14 amino acids. Per the germline V gene, CDR1 is KGHSH and CDR2 is LQKENI. The V gene lost 0 bases and the J gene lost 7 bases, with 13 bases spanning the gap. CDR3 DNA sequence: TGTGCCAGCTCACCACCTGAGGCGAGAAGTGAGCAGTACTTC. Protein product: CASSPPEARSEQYF.

By its share, this clone is medium-sized. The rearrangement links TRBV7-3 to TRBJ1-2, with TRBD1 identical over 8 bases. CDR1 is SGHTA, CDR2 FQGTGA, per germline. This CDR3 comprises 15 residues. Germline trimming cut 5 bases from V and 2 bases from J; bases unmatched to any gene: 7. The CDR3 sequence is CASSTGTGRNYGYTF. The CDR3 coding sequence is TGTGCCAGCAGCACCGGGACAGGAAGGAACTATGGCTACACCTTC. The full variable domain, in which reference TRBV7-3 and TRBJ1-2 provide the parts outside the CDR3, is GAGVSQTPSNKVTEKGKYVELRCDPISGHTALYWYRQSLGQGPEFLIYFQGTGAADDSGLPNDRFFAVRPEGSVSTLKIQRTERGDSAVYLCASSTGTGRNYGYTFGSGTRLTVV.

V is TRBV6-6 and J is TRBJ1-5; D is uncertain. Trimming removed 2 bases at V and 3 bases at J, with 5 bases between. Germline V lookup: CDR1 MNHNY, CDR2 SVGAGI (reference sequence). This CDR3 region has 13 residues. This CDR3 is CASSYPDNQPQHF. CDR3 nucleotides: TGTGCCAGCAGTTACCCAGACAATCAGCCCCAGCATTTT.

This clone has only a few counts. The V and J genes are TRBV7-9 and TRBJ1-3; D is undetermined. This CDR3 region has 12 residues. Germline assignment: CDR1 SEHNR and CDR2 FQNEAQ (reference sequence). V dropped 5 bases and J dropped 4 bases, with 6 bases sitting between them. CDR3: CASSPRGNTIYF. Here the CDR3 DNA reads TGTGCCAGCAGCCCCAGGGGAAACACCATATATTTT.

The chain has TRBV7-8 and TRBJ2-2, with D possibly being TRBD1 (6 bases). The CDR3 runs 14 residues. The V end lost 4 bases, the J end lost 5 bases, and 11 bases lay between the germline ends. CDR1 is SGHVS, CDR2 FQNEAQ, per germline. CDR3 nucleotides: TGTGCCAGCAGCTCGGACAGTTTTACCGGGGAGCTGTTTTTT. This translates into CASSSDSFTGELFF.

This chain links TRBV5-6 with TRBJ1-3; TRBD1 matches at 7 bases. Germline V gene data show CDR1 as SGHDT and CDR2 as YYEEEE. V dropped 2 bases and J dropped 8; count of bases not matched to a gene: 7. This CDR3 region has 14 residues. The CDR3 DNA sequence: TGTGCCAGCAGCTTAGGACAGGACCGGTACACCATATATTTT. Translating gives CASSLGQDRYTIYF.

The chain joins TRBV5-1 to TRBJ2-1, with a weak D call TRBD1 (5 bases). The CDR3 spans 14 residues. Germline values: CDR1 SGHRS, CDR2 YFSETQ. V was cut by 0 bases and J by 7 bases, with 11 bases left in between. CDR3 in DNA: TGCGCCAGCAGCTTGGCCGCAGGGCAGAATGAGCAGTTCTTC. Amino acid sequence: CASSLAAGQNEQFF.

A word on this clone: Given the absence of the conserved phenylalanine or tryptophan at the CDR3 end, a read error is likely. V gene TRBV6-6 combines with J gene TRBJ2-7; D unresolved. Germline lookup yields CDR1 MNHNY and CDR2 SVGAGI (reference sequence). V gave up 0 bases and J gave up 2 bases, with 5 bases separating them. CDR3 length: 13 residues. This chain's CDR3 is CASSYSGAYEQYL. CDR3 nucleotides: TGTGCCAGCAGTTACTCCGGTGCCTACGAGCAGTACCTC.

The V gene is TRBV6-5, the J gene TRBJ1-3, with 8 bases lining up with TRBD1. The CDR3 contains 14 residues. CDR1 is MNHEY and CDR2 is SVGAGI in the germline V gene. Trimming removed 6 bases from V and 0 bases from J; junction bases left unmatched: 1. Written as DNA, the CDR3 is TGTGCCAGCAGGACAGGGGCCTCTGGAAACACCATATATTTT. This translates into CASRTGASGNTIYF.

The chain employs TRBV6-1 and TRBJ1-5, with unresolved D. Trimming removed 5 bases at V and 4 bases at J, with 9 bases between. Germline loops: CDR1 MNHNS, CDR2 SASEGT. CDR3 size: 13 residues. The CDR3 DNA is TGTGCCAGCAGTACCTCCCCTAATCAGCCCCAGCATTTT. Translating it yields CASSTSPNQPQHF.